This T cell receptor beta chain was retrieved from a study of response to subunit inactivated influenza vaccine. V shed 1 base and J 5 bases; nucleotides not matched to a gene: 5. This CDR3 region has 15 residues. Germline V lookup: CDR1 LGHNA, CDR2 YNFKEQ. TCRdb reanalysed the RT-PCR reads using MiXCR and keeps one entry per CDR3 protein. The top ten clones hold about 1.9% of a sample with about 520,000 distinct CDR3 sequences, about 25% of them seen once. The genes are TRBV4-2 and TRBJ2-5, with 9 bases matching TRBD2. The sample here was CD4+ T cells sorted from PBMCs, taken 5 days after vaccination. The TCR comes from a man in his fifties who received an inactivated influenza vaccine. CDR3 sequence (DNA): TGTGCCAGCAGCCAAGGACTAGCGGAGTGGGAGACCCAGTACTTC. It translates to CASSQGLAEWETQYF.